The rows below give T cell receptor beta chains drawn from one sample of a study of T-cell reconstitution after alpha-beta-depleted transplantation in children. In TCRdb, the PCR reads were re-called with MiXCR into one record per CDR3 protein. The sample lists over 150,000 distinct CDR3 sequences; 6.3% were seen once. The specimen was PBMCs, collected before TCRalphabeta/CD19-depleted stem cell transplant. The receptors shown here come from a girl in the first two years of life with combined immunodeficiency, due to receive a stem cell transplant. The CDR3 runs from the conserved cysteine through the conserved F or W. D genes are given only for firm matches. The size of a clone is reported for some rows only, either as once, few or many, or as a class for expanded clones.

>many|TRBV7-8|TRBJ2-7|-
CASSLGGSHEQYF
TGTGCCAGCAGCTTAGGGGGGTCCCACGAGCAGTACTTC
>many|TRBV7-2|TRBJ2-1|-
CASSLRADRYNEQFF
TGTGCCAGCAGCTTACGGGCAGACCGCTACAATGAGCAGTTCTTC
>medium-sized|TRBV4-2|TRBJ1-5|-
CASSQDRAGYSPQHF
TGTGCCAGCAGCCAAGATCGGGCCGGGTACAGCCCCCAGCATTTT
>-|TRBV2|TRBJ1-1|TRBD1
CAIWGQGITEAFF
TGTGCCATCTGGGGACAGGGGATCACTGAAGCTTTCTTT
>many|TRBV7-6|TRBJ2-1|TRBD2
CASSPGLAPYNEQFF
TGTGCCAGCAGCCCTGGACTAGCACCCTACAATGAGCAGTTCTTC
>many|TRBV7-3|TRBJ2-7|-
CASSPSNIGEQYF
TGTGCCAGCAGCCCCTCCAATATAGGAGAGCAGTACTTC
>many|TRBV5-6|TRBJ1-5|-
CASSLGDQPQHF
TGTGCCAGCAGCCTAGGGGATCAGCCCCAGCATTTT
>many|TRBV25-1|TRBJ1-1|-
CASSDGIKAFF
TGTGCCAGCAGTGACGGGATTAAAGCTTTCTTT
>many|TRBV12-3/TRBV12-4|TRBJ2-1|TRBD2
CASSLENGGAAYNEQFF
TGTGCCAGCAGTTTGGAAAACGGGGGGGCCGCCTACAATGAGCAGTTCTTC
>-|TRBV6-2/TRBV6-3|TRBJ2-1|TRBD1
CASRTGSHEQFF
TGTGCCAGCAGGACAGGGTCCCATGAGCAGTTCTTC
>-|TRBV30|TRBJ1-5|-
CAWDQGPDQPQHF
TGTGCCTGGGACCAGGGGCCGGATCAGCCCCAGCATTTT
>many|TRBV7-9|TRBJ2-7|TRBD2
CASSPALAGVFYEQYF
TGTGCCAGCAGCCCCGCACTAGCGGGAGTCTTCTACGAGCAGTACTTC
>many|TRBV3-1|TRBJ2-1|-
CASSQQDSGEQFF
TGTGCCAGCAGCCAGCAGGACAGTGGTGAGCAGTTCTTC
>many|TRBV6-5|TRBJ2-2|TRBD1
CASTQGARGSSTGELFF
TGTGCCAGCACTCAGGGGGCACGAGGTTCTTCTACCGGGGAGCTGTTTTTT
>many|TRBV2|TRBJ2-1|-
CASSELYNEQFF
TGTGCCAGCAGTGAACTGTACAATGAGCAGTTCTTC
>many|TRBV29-1|TRBJ1-3|TRBD1
CSVETGWSGNTIYF
TGCAGCGTTGAGACAGGGTGGTCTGGAAACACCATATATTTT
>-|TRBV20-1|TRBJ1-1|TRBD1
CSASRTPTGVTEAFF
TGCAGTGCTAGTCGCACCCCGACAGGGGTAACTGAAGCTTTCTTT
>many|TRBV24-1|TRBJ2-1|TRBD2
CATSLAGGHSEQFF
TGTGCCACCAGCCTAGCGGGGGGGCATAGTGAGCAGTTCTTC
>many|TRBV7-9|TRBJ2-7|-
CASSPLPAGHSYEQYF
TGTGCCAGCAGCCCCCTCCCGGCGGGACATTCCTACGAGCAGTACTTC
>-|TRBV10-3|TRBJ2-7|-
CAISAGESTGEQYF
TGTGCCATCAGTGCTGGCGAGTCTACCGGCGAGCAGTACTTC
>many|TRBV7-9|TRBJ2-2|TRBD2
CASSRGLAEETGELFF
TGTGCCAGCAGCCGCGGACTAGCGGAAGAAACCGGGGAGCTGTTTTTT
>many|TRBV7-6|TRBJ2-5|TRBD1
CASSSLSGQAPETQYF
TGTGCCAGCAGCTCCTTATCTGGACAGGCTCCTGAGACCCAGTACTTC
>many|TRBV3-1|TRBJ2-1|-
CASSQGSVEQFF
TGTGCCAGCAGCCAAGGGTCGGTTGAGCAGTTCTTC
>many|TRBV7-9|TRBJ2-5|-
CASSLRVWRREKETQYF
TGTGCCAGCAGCTTAAGGGTGTGGCGAAGGGAAAAAGAGACCCAGTACTTC
>many|TRBV28|TRBJ2-7|TRBD2
CATRGGRALHYEQYF
TGTGCCACCAGGGGCGGGAGGGCTCTCCACTACGAGCAGTACTTC
>many|TRBV6-2/TRBV6-3|TRBJ2-3|-
CASEGETDTQYF
TGTGCCAGCGAAGGGGAAACAGATACGCAGTATTTT
>many|TRBV29-1|TRBJ2-7|-
CSVVLASSYEQYF
TGCAGCGTTGTCCTAGCGAGCTCCTACGAGCAGTACTTC